The clone carrying this TCR beta chain was observed a handful of times. No antigen is known for it. TCRdb fed the RT-PCR reads into MiXCR, producing one record per CDR3 protein. The sample holds around 580,000 distinct CDR3 sequences, approximately 12% seen once. The V gene lost 7 bases and the J gene lost 0 bases, with 10 bases spanning the gap. From germline, CDR1 is SNHLY and CDR2 FYNNEI. The CDR3 runs to 14 residues. The source of the sample is a study of response to subunit inactivated influenza vaccine. The study, taken as a whole, reports: Each seasonal influenza vaccination, the authors suggested, recruits few new T cells.

V gene TRBV2 combines with J gene TRBJ1-3; possibly TRBD1 for D (5 bases). The specimen comprised PBMCs from blood, sampled on the day of vaccination. The TCR comes from a man over 45 who received an inactivated influenza vaccine. The chain's CDR3 is CASIGGHSGNTIYF. The CDR3 nucleotides read TGTGCCAGCATTGGGGGTCACTCTGGAAACACCATATATTTT.